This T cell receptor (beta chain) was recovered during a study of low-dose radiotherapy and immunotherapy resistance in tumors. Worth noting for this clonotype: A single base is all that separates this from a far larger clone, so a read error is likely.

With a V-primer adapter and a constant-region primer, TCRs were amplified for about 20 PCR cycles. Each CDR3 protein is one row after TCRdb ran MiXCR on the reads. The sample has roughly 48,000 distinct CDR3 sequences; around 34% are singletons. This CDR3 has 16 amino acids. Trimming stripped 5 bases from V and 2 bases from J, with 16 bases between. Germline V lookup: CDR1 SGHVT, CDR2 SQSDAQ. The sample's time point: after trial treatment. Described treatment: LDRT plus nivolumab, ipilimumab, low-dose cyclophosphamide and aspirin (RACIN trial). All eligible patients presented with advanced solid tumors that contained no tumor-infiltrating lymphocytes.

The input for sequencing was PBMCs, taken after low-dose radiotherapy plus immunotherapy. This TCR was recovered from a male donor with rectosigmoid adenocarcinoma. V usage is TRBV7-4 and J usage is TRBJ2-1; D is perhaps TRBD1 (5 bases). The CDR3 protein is CASSTWVEGAYNEQFF. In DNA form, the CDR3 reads TGTGCCAGCAGCACCTGGGTGGAAGGGGCCTACAATGAGCAGTTCTTC.